This T cell receptor (beta chain) emerged from a study of breast tumors, draining lymph nodes, adjacent tissues. The CDR3 spans 12 residues. V was pared by 0 bases and J by 9 bases, with 6 bases between. Germline CDR1 SGHAT, CDR2 FQNNGV. In regard to this clonotype: Its antigen is undetermined. Being one base from a much bigger clone, this may be a read error.

TCRdb passed the multiplex PCR reads through MiXCR, listing each CDR3 protein once. The sample holds about 300,000 distinct CDR3 sequences, 30% to 35% seen once. Axillary draining lymph nodes of breast cancer patients supplied the node samples. Overall study results and limits: Findings are consistent with lymph node origin and intratumoral expansion of most tumor T cells. Compared with lymph nodes, tumors were less diverse; compared with nontumor tissue, more.

The sample comprised axillary lymph node tissue. V gene TRBV11-2 combines with J gene TRBJ1-3; D unclear. This clonotype was obtained from a female donor with breast cancer. Some clones in this sample may be carry-over from other donors' samples. In nucleotides, the CDR3 is TGTGCCAGCAGCTTAGATGGGGTCACCATATATTTT. Protein product: CASSLDGVTIYF.